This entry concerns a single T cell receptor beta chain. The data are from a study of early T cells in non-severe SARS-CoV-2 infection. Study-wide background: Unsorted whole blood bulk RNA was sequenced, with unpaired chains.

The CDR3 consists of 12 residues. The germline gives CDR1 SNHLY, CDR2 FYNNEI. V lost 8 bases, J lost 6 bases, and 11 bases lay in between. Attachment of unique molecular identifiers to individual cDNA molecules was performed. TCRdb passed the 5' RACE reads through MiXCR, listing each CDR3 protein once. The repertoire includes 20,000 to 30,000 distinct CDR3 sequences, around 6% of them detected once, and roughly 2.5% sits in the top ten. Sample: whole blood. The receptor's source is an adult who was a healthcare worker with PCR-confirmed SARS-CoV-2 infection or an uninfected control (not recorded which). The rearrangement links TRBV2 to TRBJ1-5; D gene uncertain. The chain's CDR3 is CASRKDTQPQHF. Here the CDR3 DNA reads TGTGCCAGCCGAAAGGATACTCAGCCCCAGCATTTT.